This T cell receptor beta chain was recorded in a study of identical twins. Study outcomes and limitations: Analyses of zero insertions could, in part, be confounded by invariant MAIT and iNKT cells.

The CDR3 consists of 15 residues. Between the trimmed V and J ends, which lost 0 bases and 1 base, there was a span of 9 bases. Germline V gives CDR1 LGHDT, CDR2 YNNKEL (reference sequence). Template switching added a universal primer binding site, and final cDNA carried unique molecular identifiers. TCRdb fed the 5' RACE reads into MiXCR, producing one record per CDR3 protein. The profile shows 250,000 or so distinct CDR3 sequences, approximately 8.3% of them singletons. A few counts support this clonotype. Its target is not known. The same specimen was also included in a second study, on yellow fever vaccine responses in identical twins.

Material for sequencing was CD8+ T cells sorted from blood. This TCR came from a woman younger than 35 in good health. This sequence joins TRBV3-1 and TRBJ2-5; tentative D call: TRBD2 (6 bases). The CDR3 nucleotides are TGTGCCAGCAGCCAAGATGGGGGGTTCCAAGAGACCCAGTACTTC. Translation: CASSQDGGFQETQYF.